This section outlines one T cell receptor beta chain sequence together with its context. Alongside a J-beta primer mix, a sample-barcoded 5' primer served in a second PCR lasting about 7 to 11 cycles. MiXCR was run by TCRdb on the 5' RACE reads, yielding one entry per CDR3 protein. Of about 780,000 distinct CDR3 sequences listed, around two thirds are singletons. The CDR3 has 13 residues. Between the trimmed V and J ends, which lost 2 bases and 5 bases, there was a span of 9 bases. The germline gives CDR1 SGHVS, CDR2 FNYEAQ. The sample belongs to a study of blood T cells in healthy people across ages.

Input material: blood. The V and J genes are TRBV7-6 and TRBJ2-5; D may be TRBD2 (5 bases). The sequence was obtained from a young man in good health. CDR3 nucleotides: TGTGCCAGCAGCTTAAGCGAGGGCGAGACCCAGTACTTC. Amino acids: CASSLSEGETQYF.